These T cell receptor beta chains were read from a single sample in a study of cytomegalovirus exposure and HLA in healthy donors. Only in-frame clones appear in the TCRdb table, and some are missing; sequencing was by immunoSEQ multiplex PCR. The table records 190,000 or so clones, about 80% of them present only once. Sequencing input: PBMCs. The source is a woman aged 50 to 60 in good health and CMV-seropositive. The CDR3 runs from the conserved cysteine through the conserved F or W. The D gene is left open where the match is weak. Clone size, where shown, is once, few, many, or a class for clones that have expanded.

>TRBJ2-7|NA|TRBD1|TRBV5-1
CASSLAGQGNHEQYF
TGCGCCAGCAGCTTGGCGGGACAGGGGAACCACGAGCAGTACTTC
>TRBJ2-7|NA|NA|TRBV9
CASSGGGGEKAYEQYF
TGTGCCAGCAGCGGAGGGGGAGGGGAGAAGGCTTACGAGCAGTACTTC
>TRBJ1-2|once|NA|TRBV19
CASTDSGHVYGYTF
TGTGCCAGTACCGACTCTGGACATGTCTATGGCTACACCTTC
>TRBJ2-1|NA|NA|TRBV15
CATSRGGNYNEQFF
TGTGCCACCAGCAGAGGAGGAAACTACAATGAGCAGTTCTTC
>TRBJ2-7|NA|TRBD2|TRBV27
CASRSSGALIEQYF
TGTGCCAGCAGGTCTAGCGGAGCTCTCATCGAGCAGTACTTC
>TRBJ1-2|NA|TRBD1|TRBV19
CASSGGTVYGYTF
TGTGCCAGTAGTGGAGGGACAGTCTATGGCTACACCTTC
>TRBJ2-7|few|TRBD1|TRBV6-5
CASSSTDRGYEQYF
TGTGCCAGCAGTTCCACTGACAGGGGGTACGAGCAGTACTTC
>TRBJ2-2|NA|TRBD1|TRBV9
CASSVRTGANTGELFF
TGTGCCAGCAGCGTAAGGACAGGGGCGAACACCGGGGAGCTGTTTTTT
>TRBJ2-1|NA|TRBD1|TRBV5-6
CASSFWTGSSYNEQFF
TGTGCCAGCAGCTTCTGGACAGGGTCCTCCTACAATGAGCAGTTCTTC
>TRBJ1-6|NA|NA|TRBV5-6
CASSSRLYLEDSPLHF
TGTGCCAGCAGCTCCCGACTGTACCTGGAGGATTCACCCCTCCACTTT
>TRBJ2-1|NA|TRBD2|TRBV19
CASSIVLGGIEQFF
TGTGCCAGTAGTATAGTTCTCGGGGGGATTGAGCAGTTCTTC
>TRBJ2-5|NA|TRBD2|TRBV2
CASSEEGGDSGETQYF
TGTGCCAGCAGTGAAGAGGGAGGGGACTCTGGAGAGACCCAGTACTTC
>TRBJ1-2|NA|TRBD1|TRBV2
CASSPDRENYGYTF
TGTGCCAGCAGTCCGGACAGGGAGAACTATGGCTACACCTTC
>TRBJ2-3|NA|TRBD2|TRBV6-1
CASSFRDSGGDTQYF
TGTGCCAGCAGTTTCCGGGACTCGGGAGGAGATACGCAGTATTTT
>TRBJ2-5|NA|NA|TRBV11-3
CASSLDSVETQYF
TGTGCCAGCAGCTTAGATAGCGTGGAGACCCAGTACTTC
>TRBJ1-1|NA|NA|TRBV11-1
CASSGPRAARTEAFF
TGTGCCAGCAGCGGCCCACGAGCGGCCAGGACTGAAGCTTTCTTT
>TRBJ2-5|NA|TRBD1|TRBV6-5
CASSYGTDYQETQYF
TGTGCCAGCAGCTACGGGACAGACTACCAAGAGACCCAGTACTTC
>TRBJ2-7|NA|TRBD1|TRBV2
CASSIGQGSYEQYF
TGTGCCAGCAGCATAGGACAGGGATCTTACGAGCAGTACTTC
>TRBJ2-1|NA|TRBD2|TRBV4-1
CASSQDRGLGNNEQFF
TGCGCCAGCAGCCAAGATCGGGGACTAGGGAACAATGAGCAGTTCTTC
>TRBJ2-2|NA|NA|TRBV19
CASSIWANTGELFF
TGTGCCAGTAGTATATGGGCCAACACCGGGGAGCTGTTTTTT
>TRBJ1-1|NA|TRBD1|TRBV5-1
CASSKGQGPNTEAFF
TGCGCCAGCAGCAAAGGACAGGGACCGAACACTGAAGCTTTCTTT
>TRBJ2-3|NA|NA|TRBV5-4
CASSLNGRYTQYF
TGTGCCAGCAGCTTAAACGGGAGATATACGCAGTATTTT
>TRBJ1-2|NA|TRBD1|TRBV6-1
CASSEAAGQGYGYTF
TGTGCCAGCAGTGAAGCGGCGGGACAGGGGTATGGCTACACCTTC
>TRBJ1-6|NA|NA|TRBV6-5
CASRTASFNSPLHF
TGTGCCAGCAGGACAGCCTCATTTAATTCACCCCTCCACTTT
>TRBJ2-3|NA|NA|TRBV7-2
CASRHRGTASTDTQYF
TGTGCCAGCAGGCACCGGGGGACAGCTAGCACAGATACGCAGTATTTT
>TRBJ1-2|NA|TRBD1|TRBV18
CASSETGLQGYTF
TGTGCCAGCTCCGAGACAGGGCTGCAGGGCTACACCTTC
>TRBJ1-5|few|NA|TRBV19
CASTPRMVNQPQHF
TGTGCCAGTACCCCCAGGATGGTCAATCAGCCCCAGCATTTT
>TRBJ1-1|NA|NA|TRBV7-9
CASSLATDRYYLRNTEAFF
TGTGCCAGCAGCTTAGCCACAGACAGGTACTACCTTCGGAACACTGAAGCTTTCTTT
>TRBJ1-3|NA|TRBD1|TRBV11-2
CASSTGQGASGNTIYF
TGTGCCAGCAGCACTGGACAGGGGGCCTCTGGAAACACCATATATTTT
>TRBJ2-1|NA|NA|TRBV29-1
CSVDRGSYNEQFF
TGCAGCGTTGATAGGGGCAGCTACAATGAGCAGTTCTTC
>TRBJ2-3|once|NA|TRBV5-1
CASSPGPLLADTQYF
TGCGCCAGCAGCCCTGGGCCCCTGTTGGCGGATACGCAGTATTTT
>TRBJ2-3|NA|TRBD2|TRBV7-8
CASSNPGGSTDTQYF
TGTGCCAGCAGCAATCCGGGGGGGAGCACAGATACGCAGTATTTT
>TRBJ1-6|NA|NA|TRBV5-1
CASSLGWGGDSPLHF
TGCGCCAGCAGCCTTGGGTGGGGAGGCGATTCACCCCTCCACTTT
>TRBJ2-3|NA|NA|TRBV9
CASREGLTDTQYF
TGTGCCAGCAGAGAGGGACTGACAGATACGCAGTATTTT
>TRBJ1-3|few|TRBD1|TRBV6-5
CASSYNSGQGRNTIYF
TGTGCCAGCAGTTACAATTCTGGACAGGGACGAAACACCATATATTTT
>TRBJ1-1|few|NA|TRBV7-3
CASSPSQDSLNTEAFF
TGTGCCAGCAGCCCAAGCCAGGACAGCCTGAACACTGAAGCTTTCTTT
>TRBJ2-2|once|NA|TRBV5-1
CASSSAGRGTGELFF
TGCGCCAGCAGCTCCGCGGGTCGTGGCACCGGGGAGCTGTTTTTT
>TRBJ1-2|NA|TRBD1|TRBV5-8
CASSLGQGSYGYTF
TGTGCCAGCAGCTTGGGACAGGGCAGCTATGGCTACACCTTC
>TRBJ2-1|NA|TRBD1|TRBV7-3
CASSRDRQTYNEQFF
TGTGCCAGCAGTCGGGACAGACAAACCTACAATGAGCAGTTCTTC
>TRBJ1-6|NA|NA|TRBV6-5
CASSYSNRGGSPLHF
TGTGCCAGCAGTTACTCGAACAGAGGAGGTTCACCCCTCCACTTT
>TRBJ1-1|NA|NA|TRBV7-3
CASSFTDLGNTEAFF
TGTGCCAGCAGCTTCACGGACTTGGGGAACACTGAAGCTTTCTTT
>TRBJ2-4|NA|NA|TRBV6-1
CASSESRGLNIQYF
TGTGCCAGCAGTGAATCGAGGGGACTAAACATTCAGTACTTC
>TRBJ1-2|NA|NA|TRBV6-1
CASSGTPYGYTF
TGTGCCAGCAGTGGGACTCCCTATGGCTACACCTTC
>TRBJ2-5|NA|NA|TRBV4-3
CASSQDYRDRETQYF
TGCGCCAGCAGCCAAGATTACAGGGATAGAGAGACCCAGTACTTC
>TRBJ1-1|few|NA|TRBV19
CASSLEREPDTEAFF
TGTGCCAGTAGTTTAGAGAGGGAGCCGGACACTGAAGCTTTCTTT
>TRBJ2-5|NA|TRBD1|TRBV28
CASSLPGGSGETQYF
TGTGCCAGCAGCCTTCCAGGGGGTTCGGGCGAGACCCAGTACTTC
>TRBJ2-4|NA|NA|TRBV19
CASSMERTKNIQYF
TGTGCCAGTAGTATGGAGAGAACCAAAAACATTCAGTACTTC
>TRBJ1-1|NA|NA|TRBV7-9
CTSSSQGTEAFF
TGTACCAGCAGTTCTCAGGGGACTGAAGCTTTCTTT
>TRBJ2-6|few|NA|TRBV5-1
CASRVTGGANVLTF
TGCGCCAGCAGGGTGACTGGTGGGGCCAACGTCCTGACTTTC
>TRBJ2-7|NA|TRBD2|TRBV5-6
CASSFGTTSHYEQYF
TGTGCCAGCAGTTTCGGGACTACCTCTCATTACGAGCAGTACTTC
>TRBJ1-6|NA|TRBD1|TRBV30
CAWQGETNSPLHF
TGTGCCTGGCAGGGGGAAACAAATTCACCCCTCCACTTT
>TRBJ1-1|NA|NA|TRBV29-1
CSVGGGASLQAFF
TGCAGCGTCGGGGGGGGAGCGTCCTTACAAGCTTTCTTT
>TRBJ2-7|NA|NA|TRBV11-2
CASSSTVSYEQYF
TGTGCCAGCAGCTCGACAGTTTCCTACGAGCAGTACTTC
>TRBJ1-5|NA|TRBD1|TRBV7-6
CASSAGQGSNQPQHF
TGTGCCAGCAGCGCGGGACAGGGGAGCAATCAGCCCCAGCATTTT
>TRBJ1-5|NA|NA|TRBV27
CASSWTEGQPQHF
TGTGCCAGCAGTTGGACAGAGGGGCAGCCCCAGCATTTT
>TRBJ1-5|NA|TRBD1|TRBV4-1
CASSHPGQGGWDQPQHF
TGCGCCAGCAGCCACCCAGGACAGGGAGGTTGGGATCAGCCCCAGCATTTT
>TRBJ2-7|once|TRBD1|TRBV27
CASRGQGAYEQYF
TGTGCCAGCAGGGGACAGGGGGCATACGAGCAGTACTTC
>TRBJ1-5|NA|NA|TRBV9
CASSGPVEGLQPQHF
TGTGCCAGCAGCGGTCCCGTCGAGGGACTTCAGCCCCAGCATTTT